The 25 T cell receptor beta chains given below trace back to one sample, sequenced in a study of response to subunit inactivated influenza vaccine. TCRdb reanalysed the RT-PCR reads using MiXCR and keeps one entry per CDR3 protein. The sample consists of about 520,000 distinct CDR3 sequences, around 25% of them appearing once. Sequencing used CD4+ T cells sorted from PBMCs, obtained roughly 5 days after vaccination. All receptors come from a man aged 45 to 65 who received an inactivated influenza vaccine.

CDR3 loop: CSAVLTVYNEQFF. CDR3 DNA sequence: TGCAGTGCCGTTCTAACCGTCTACAATGAGCAGTTCTTC. The rearrangement uses TRBV20-1 and TRBJ2-1; D ambiguous. V dropped 6 bases and J dropped 3 bases, with 12 bases sitting between them. In germline, CDR1 is DFQATT, CDR2 SNEGSKA (reference sequence). The CDR3 extends over 13 amino acids.

This clonotype appeared a few times. The chain couples TRBV4-2 to TRBJ2-1; tentative D call: TRBD2 (6 bases). Trimming cost V 0 bases and J 7 bases, with 13 bases left between them. CDR1 and CDR2 from the germline V gene are LGHNA and YNFKEQ. This CDR3 is built from 15 residues. The CDR3: CASSQDQPAGNEQFF. The CDR3 region has the DNA TGTGCCAGCAGCCAAGATCAGCCCGCGGGGAATGAGCAGTTCTTC.

The chain recombines TRBV29-1 with TRBJ2-2; 9 bases are shared with TRBD2. The CDR3 covers 14 residues. Germline V gene sequence: CDR1 SQVTM, CDR2 ANQGSEA. The V gene end was trimmed by 4 bases and the J gene end by 6 bases; junction bases not matched to a gene: 6. As DNA, the CDR3 is TGCAGCGTTGCGGGACTAGCATCTTCCGGGGAGCTGTTTTTT. Translating it yields CSVAGLASSGELFF.

In this sample, this clonotype turned up a few times. This chain connects TRBV10-3 to TRBJ2-3; D is uncertain. In germline, CDR1 is ENHRY, CDR2 SYGVKD. Trimming removed 9 bases from V and 6 bases from J, with 16 bases in between. The CDR3 is made up of 13 amino acids. The CDR3 loop reads CAINTAALDTQYF. DNA for the CDR3: TGTGCCATAAATACCGCCGCTCTGGATACGCAGTATTTT.

This clonotype was detected only a few times. The chain is built from TRBV5-1 and TRBJ2-1; the D is unclear. This CDR3 region has 12 residues. Germline CDR1 reads SGHRS; CDR2 reads YFSETQ. Trimming removed 2 bases at V and 8 bases at J, with 8 bases between. In DNA form, the CDR3 reads TGCGCCAGCAGCTTACCCTCATATGAGCAGTTCTTC. Encoded protein: CASSLPSYEQFF.

This clonotype was seen a handful of times. The CDR3 region is CAISKTYNEQFF. The DNA of the CDR3 is TGTGCCATCAGTAAGACCTACAATGAGCAGTTCTTC. The chain carries TRBV10-3 and TRBJ2-1; no clear D. Germline CDR1 ENHRY, CDR2 SYGVKD. The CDR3 spans 12 residues. V shed 5 bases and J shed 2 bases, with 4 bases lying between them.

The rearrangement joins TRBV28 to TRBJ1-4, with 7 bases identical to TRBD1. With 6 bases clipped from V and 3 bases from J, the junction kept 16 bases outside the gene matches. Germline V CDR1 and CDR2: MDHEN, SYDVKM. CDR3 length: 18 amino acids. The CDR3 is CASSSLLGGTGANEKLFF. As DNA, the CDR3 is TGTGCCAGCAGCTCGTTATTGGGCGGAACAGGGGCTAATGAAAAACTGTTTTTT.

The rearrangement uses TRBV7-8 and TRBJ2-5; possible D gene TRBD1, 6 bases. V was clipped by 5 bases and J by 3 bases, with 13 bases between them. Germline assignment: CDR1 SGHVS and CDR2 FQNEAQ. The CDR3 has 14 residues. CDR3 coding DNA: TGTGCCAGCAGCCCCCGACAGGCCAAAGAGACCCAGTACTTC. This translates into CASSPRQAKETQYF.

About this clonotype itself: A read error may account for a junction end that differs from germline. The chain links TRBV5-4 to TRBJ2-2; 7 nucleotides match TRBD2. The CDR3 totals 14 residues. Looked up from germline, CDR1 is SGHNT and CDR2 is YYREEE (reference sequence). The CDR3 coding sequence is TGTGCCAGCAGTTTGGCTAGCGGAACCGGGGAGCTGTTTTTT. This translates into CASSLASGTGELFF. The full variable domain, with the rest looked up from reference TRBV5-4 and TRBJ2-2, is ETGVTQSPTHLIKTRGQQVTLRCSSQSGHNTVSWYQQALGQGPQFIFQYYREEENGRGNFPPRFSGLQFPNYSSELNVNALELDDSALYLCASSLASGTGELFFGEGSRLTVL.

The chain recombines TRBV25-1 with TRBJ2-5, with a weak D call TRBD1 (5 bases). The CDR3 length is 15 residues. Trimming took 1 base from V and 3 from J, leaving 12 bases between them. The germline V gene has CDR1 MGHDK and CDR2 SYGVNS. For the CDR3, the DNA is TGTGCCAGCAGTGAATTTGCTAGGGGTAAAGAGACCCAGTACTTC. Translated: CASSEFARGKETQYF.

The rearrangement joins TRBV20-1 to TRBJ2-3, with TRBD2 matching over 10 bases. Per the germline V gene, CDR1 is DFQATT and CDR2 is SNEGSKA (reference sequence). The CDR3 runs 14 residues. The V segment lost 7 bases and the J segment 3 bases; nucleotides outside the gene matches: 7. CDR3: CSVTGLAVTDTQYF. In DNA form, the CDR3 reads TGCAGTGTTACCGGACTAGCGGTTACAGATACGCAGTATTTT.

This clonotype came up many times. V is TRBV20-1 and J is TRBJ1-5; D remains unclear. This CDR3 has 13 amino acids. Germline-derived CDR1 and CDR2 are DFQATT and SNEGSKA (reference sequence). V gave up 6 bases and J gave up 0 bases, with 9 bases separating them. The CDR3 loop is CSASGYSNQPQHF. The CDR3, as DNA: TGCAGTGCCTCGGGGTATAGCAATCAGCCCCAGCATTTT.

The gene calls are TRBV7-2 and TRBJ2-5; TRBD1 aligns across 11 bases. V lost 5 bases to trimming and J lost 4 bases; unmatched junction nucleotides: 12. Germline values: CDR1 SGHTA, CDR2 FQGNSA. CDR3 size: 17 residues. The CDR3 DNA follows: TGTGCCAGCAGCCCGATCGGACAGGGGGCTTATCGAGAGACCCAGTACTTC. It codes for CASSPIGQGAYRETQYF.

This clonotype has a handful of counts. The chain combines TRBV4-2 with TRBJ1-1; 7 bases line up with TRBD1. Germline V gene sequence: CDR1 LGHNA, CDR2 YNFKEQ. Trimming removed 0 bases from V and 12 bases from J; junction bases left unmatched: 7. This CDR3 is built from 13 residues. The chain's CDR3 is CASSQDRGTTTFF. In DNA form, the CDR3 reads TGTGCCAGCAGCCAAGACAGGGGGACTACTACTTTCTTT.

For the CDR3, the DNA is TGTGCCACCAGCAGCCAGACCCAGGGATTCGGGGAGCTGTTTTTT. It codes for CATSSQTQGFGELFF. The rearrangement uses TRBV15 and TRBJ2-2; D is perhaps TRBD1 (5 bases). Per the germline V gene, CDR1 is LNHNV and CDR2 is YYDKDF (reference sequence). Trimming took 3 bases from V and 7 from J, leaving 15 bases between them. The CDR3 extends over 15 amino acids.

In nucleotides, the CDR3 is TGTGCCAGCTCACCGAGAATGGACGGGGAGCTGTTTTTT. As protein: CASSPRMDGELFF. The V call is TRBV18, the J call TRBJ2-2; D not certain. CDR1 and CDR2 from the germline V gene are KGHSH and LQKENI. Trimming removed 3 bases at V and 7 bases at J, with 9 bases between. This CDR3 spans 13 amino acids.

This clonotype has ten or more counts. J is TRBJ1-4 and V is TRBV5-6; D remains unclear. Between the trimmed V and J ends, which lost 2 bases and 0 bases, there was a span of 8 bases. Germline CDR1 is SGHDT and CDR2 is YYEEEE. This CDR3 is built from 15 residues. The CDR3 DNA follows: TGTGCCAGCAGCTTCGGGAGAACAACTAATGAAAAACTGTTTTTT. It specifies CASSFGRTTNEKLFF. Based on the CDR3 plus reference TRBV5-6 and TRBJ1-4, the full variable domain is DAGVTQSPTHLIKTRGQQVTLRCSPKSGHDTVSWYQQALGQGPQFIFQYYEEEERQRGNFPDRFSGHQFPNYSSELNVNALLLGDSALYLCASSFGRTTNEKLFFGSGTQLSVL.

This clonotype was found a few times. This sequence joins TRBV5-6 and TRBJ2-5, with TRBD2 matching 7 bases. The ends lost 2 bases at V and 1 base at J; junction bases unmatched: 5. In germline, CDR1 is SGHDT, CDR2 YYEEEE. The CDR3 spans 15 residues. The CDR3 DNA reads TGTGCCAGCAGCTTTGGGACTACAGTCCAAGAGACCCAGTACTTC. The encoded protein is CASSFGTTVQETQYF.

The chain recombines TRBV20-1 with TRBJ2-1; 7 bases are a match to TRBD2. The CDR3 runs to 15 residues. V lost 1 base to trimming and J lost 3 bases; unmatched junction nucleotides: 6. CDR1 and CDR2 from the germline V gene are DFQATT and SNEGSKA (reference sequence). CDR3 amino acids: CSARVGTTGYNEQFF. The CDR3 nucleotides are TGCAGTGCTAGAGTTGGGACTACTGGCTACAATGAGCAGTTCTTC.

The chain has TRBV7-2 and TRBJ1-5; D perhaps matches TRBD1 (5 bases). The germline CDR1 and CDR2 sequences are SGHTA and FQGNSA. This CDR3 contains 13 residues. Trimming removed 3 bases at V and 6 bases at J, with 9 bases between. The CDR3 coding sequence is TGTGCCAGCAGCTTGCAGGGAATTCAGCCCCAGCATTTT. It translates to CASSLQGIQPQHF.

The chain is built from TRBV29-1 and TRBJ2-2; TRBD1 might be the D (5 bases). Germline lookup yields CDR1 SQVTM and CDR2 ANQGSEA. This CDR3 contains 13 residues. The V end was cut by 5 bases, the J end by 1 base, with 8 bases between. CDR3 amino acids: CSVRTMNTGELFF. The CDR3 coding sequence is TGCAGCGTTAGGACAATGAACACCGGGGAGCTGTTTTTT.

The V and J genes are TRBV10-3 and TRBJ2-5; D not certain. V lost 4 bases and J lost 4, with 7 bases in between. The CDR3 spans 12 residues. CDR1 is ENHRY, CDR2 SYGVKD, per germline. CDR3: CAISGRGETQYF. CDR3 nucleotides: TGTGCCATCAGTGGACGAGGAGAGACCCAGTACTTC.

The chain combines TRBV29-1 with TRBJ2-7; TRBD1 matches at 10 bases. After removal of 4 bases from V and 6 bases from J, the junction contained 9 bases not matched to a gene. The CDR3 is 14 residues long. The V gene's germline CDR1 is SQVTM and CDR2 ANQGSEA. Written as DNA, the CDR3 is TGCAGCGTTGTCTTGGACGACAGGGGGCGCGAGCAGTACTTC. Translating it yields CSVVLDDRGREQYF.

This clonotype appeared many times. The chain uses TRBV4-2 and TRBJ2-1, with D unresolved. V was trimmed by 3 bases and J by 9 bases, leaving 18 bases between them. From germline, CDR1 is LGHNA and CDR2 YNFKEQ. The CDR3 contains 15 residues. CDR3 in amino acids: CASSHALLKVAEQFF. As DNA, the CDR3 is TGTGCCAGCAGCCACGCTTTATTAAAAGTCGCTGAGCAGTTCTTC.

This clonotype was recorded a few times. The chain joins TRBV10-3 to TRBJ2-3, with D perhaps TRBD2 (6 bases). Looked up from germline, CDR1 is ENHRY and CDR2 is SYGVKD. V lost 0 bases and J 2 bases, leaving 9 bases between the germline ends. The CDR3 is made up of 15 amino acids. The CDR3 loop is CAISESERATDTQYF. The DNA of the CDR3 is TGTGCCATCAGTGAGTCCGAGCGGGCCACAGATACGCAGTATTTT.